Shown below are 28 T cell receptor beta chains from a single sample sequenced in a study of shared clonotypes between healthy human individuals. The assay was immunoSEQ multiplex PCR, and TCRdb's table has in-frame clones only and misses some. The table includes almost 700,000 clones, about 92% detected once. Selected positively for CCR7 and CD45RO-negative, naive CD8 cells excluded terminally differentiated effector memory CD45RA+ cells. The sample taken for sequencing was naive CD8+ T cells sorted from blood. The receptor set was obtained from a man under 40 in good health.

The chain combines TRBV11-3 with TRBJ2-1; 14 bases agree with TRBD2. Losses at the gene ends were 3 bases for V and 8 bases for J; bases not matched to a gene: 9. The CDR3 sequence is 17 residues long. Germline V gene sequence: CDR1 SGHNT, CDR2 YENEEA. CDR3 amino acids: CASSFGLAGGPGDEQFF. In nucleotides, the CDR3 is TGTGCCAGCAGCTTCGGACTAGCGGGAGGCCCGGGGGATGAGCAGTTCTTC.

The chain carries TRBV25-1 and TRBJ1-5; no reliable D call. Germline lookup yields CDR1 MGHDK and CDR2 SYGVNS. The CDR3 has 14 amino acids. V gave up 3 bases and J gave up 3 bases, with 9 bases separating them. CDR3 sequence (DNA): TGTGCCAGCAGTGATTGGGAATTCAATCAGCCCCAGCATTTT. Encoded protein: CASSDWEFNQPQHF.

This clone was detected only a few times. The V and J genes are TRBV10-1 and TRBJ1-2, with D possibly being TRBD1 (6 bases). CDR3 length: 13 residues. From germline, CDR1 is WNHNN and CDR2 SYGVQD (reference sequence). Trimming pared 4 bases from V and 6 bases from J, leaving 12 bases between. The CDR3 DNA reads TGCGCCAGCAGTGCTACAGGGAGCGATGGCTACACCTTC. Protein product: CASSATGSDGYTF.

The J gene is TRBJ2-1, the V gene TRBV29-1, with TRBD2 matching over 11 bases. V shed 7 bases and J 6 bases; nucleotides not matched to a gene: 5. The CDR3 totals 13 residues. In germline, CDR1 is SQVTM, CDR2 ANQGSEA. CDR3 protein: CSAYSGRGNEQFF. The CDR3 nucleotides are TGCAGCGCCTATAGCGGGAGGGGCAATGAGCAGTTCTTC.

The chain employs TRBV28 and TRBJ1-5, with 9 positions matching TRBD1. Germline CDR1 is MDHEN and CDR2 is SYDVKM. This CDR3 is built from 15 residues. The trim removed 7 bases at V and 1 base at J, leaving 5 bases unmatched. CDR3 DNA sequence: TGTGCCAGCACCAGGGACAGGGCGAGCAATCAGCCCCAGCATTTT. The encoded protein is CASTRDRASNQPQHF.

This clone came up once. V usage is TRBV11-2 and J usage is TRBJ2-5; no clear D gene. Germline lookup yields CDR1 SGHAT and CDR2 FQNNGV. The CDR3 is 14 residues long. V lost 3 bases and J lost 1, with 9 bases in between. In DNA, the CDR3 is TGTGCCAGCAGCTTTTACCGAACCCAAGAGACCCAGTACTTC. It yields the protein CASSFYRTQETQYF.

The rearrangement joins TRBV9 to TRBJ2-3; 9 positions agree with TRBD2. Trimming took 0 bases from V and 7 from J; bases not matched to a gene: 9. This CDR3 has 16 amino acids. Germline V gene data show CDR1 as SGDLS and CDR2 as YYNGEE. The chain's CDR3 is CASSVEGSAGGNTQYF. The DNA of the CDR3 is TGTGCCAGCAGCGTAGAGGGATCGGCGGGAGGGAATACGCAGTATTTT. Drawing the rest from reference TRBV9 and TRBJ2-3, the complete variable domain is DSGVTQTPKHLITATGQRVTLRCSPRSGDLSVYWYQQSLDQGLQFLIQYYNGEERAKGNILERFSAQQFPDLHSELNLSSLELGDSALYFCASSVEGSAGGNTQYFGPGTRLTVL.

This clone was counted a single time. J is TRBJ1-1 and V is TRBV19, with a tentative D call TRBD1 (6 bases). This CDR3 contains 15 residues. Trimming pared 5 bases from V and 1 base from J, leaving 14 bases between. The germline V gene encodes CDR1 LNHDA and CDR2 SQIVND (reference sequence). CDR3 nucleotide sequence: TGTGCCAGTAGTTTAGGGTCAGGGGAGAACACTGAAGCTTTCTTT. It encodes CASSLGSGENTEAFF.

The chain joins TRBV27 to TRBJ2-3, with D possibly being TRBD2 (6 bases). This CDR3 comprises 16 residues. Per germline, CDR1 MNHEY and CDR2 SMNVEV (reference sequence). V was cut by 6 bases and J by 7 bases, with 23 bases left in between. The CDR3 nucleotides are TGTGCCAGCAGCCCCCCCCTGGGACTCGGAGTAAATACGCAGTATTTT. Translation: CASSPPLGLGVNTQYF.

In its sample, this clone was seen once. This rearrangement joins TRBV28 to TRBJ2-1, with 11 bases that match TRBD2. The CDR3 is 16 residues long. V shed 5 bases and J 8 bases; nucleotides not matched to a gene: 11. Per germline, CDR1 MDHEN and CDR2 SYDVKM. CDR3: CASSTYLAGGPDEQFF. The DNA for the CDR3 is TGTGCCAGCAGTACATATTTAGCGGGAGGGCCGGATGAGCAGTTCTTC.

The chain combines TRBV5-1 with TRBJ2-7; perhaps TRBD1 as D (5 bases). CDR3 length equals 13 residues. V shed 5 bases and J shed 2 bases, with 11 bases lying between them. Germline V lookup: CDR1 SGHRS, CDR2 YFSETQ. The DNA of the CDR3 is TGCGCCAGCAGGGGCGACAGCGCCTACGAGCAGTACTTC. Its translation is CASRGDSAYEQYF.

The chain combines TRBV21-1 with TRBJ1-4. TRBV21-1 is an annotated pseudogene. This CDR3 is built from 17 residues. The DNA for the CDR3 is TGTGCCAGCAGCTCACTAACCCCGACGGCAAGTAATGAAAAACTGTTTTTT. Protein product: CASSSLTPTASNEKLFF.

The chain carries TRBV7-9 and TRBJ2-1; maybe TRBD2 (5 bases). Germline values: CDR1 SEHNR, CDR2 FQNEAQ (reference sequence). The CDR3 has 16 residues. V gave up 5 bases and J gave up 4 bases, with 18 bases separating them. CDR3 residues: CASSETARGYYNEQFF. CDR3 sequence (DNA): TGTGCCAGCAGCGAAACAGCCCGGGGTTATTACAATGAGCAGTTCTTC. The whole variable domain, filled in from reference TRBV7-9 and TRBJ2-1, reads DTGVSQNPRHKITKRGQNVTFRCDPISEHNRLYWYRQTLGQGPEFLTYFQNEAQLEKSRLLSDRFSAERPKGSFSTLEIQRTEQGDSAMYLCASSETARGYYNEQFFGPGTRLTVL.

The V and J genes are TRBV27 and TRBJ2-7; 9 nucleotides align to TRBD2. CDR1 is MNHEY and CDR2 is SMNVEV in the germline V gene (reference sequence). V shed 2 bases and J 1 base; nucleotides not matched to a gene: 6. The CDR3 totals 16 residues. This CDR3 is CASSLTLSGRSYEQYF. The CDR3 DNA sequence: TGTGCCAGCAGTTTAACTTTAAGCGGGAGGTCCTACGAGCAGTACTTC.

As for this clone: This same CDR3 is encoded by further DNA sequences in the sample. The chain links TRBV27 to TRBJ2-1, with D possibly being TRBD1 (5 bases). From germline, CDR1 is MNHEY and CDR2 SMNVEV (reference sequence). The CDR3 runs to 15 residues. Trimming took off 2 bases at V and 0 bases at J, with 8 bases between the two ends. CDR3 sequence: CASSLDSSSYNEQFF. The CDR3 DNA reads as TGTGCCAGCAGTTTAGACAGTAGCTCCTACAATGAGCAGTTCTTC.

The J gene is TRBJ2-5, the V gene TRBV28; perhaps TRBD2 as D (5 bases). The CDR3 is 17 amino acids. Trimming pared 2 bases from V and 3 bases from J, leaving 19 bases between. The germline CDR1 and CDR2 sequences are MDHEN and SYDVKM. CDR3 sequence (DNA): TGTGCCAGCAGTTTACGGGTGGGCGCAGAGGGAGAAGAGACCCAGTACTTC. Protein product: CASSLRVGAEGEETQYF.

The sample holds one count of this clone. The chain employs TRBV20-1 and TRBJ1-2; no definite D call. This CDR3 has 11 amino acids. In germline, CDR1 is DFQATT, CDR2 SNEGSKA (reference sequence). The germline V and J ends were trimmed by 3 bases and 8 bases, with 10 bases remaining between them. This CDR3 is CSARPPQGYTF. CDR3 sequence (DNA): TGCAGTGCTAGGCCCCCTCAGGGCTACACCTTC.

The chain has TRBV7-9 and TRBJ1-2; 8 bases map to TRBD1. The CDR3 has 15 amino acids. J gave up 2 bases and V 10 bases, and 12 bases lay outside the gene matches. The germline V gene has CDR1 SEHNR and CDR2 FQNEAQ (reference sequence). CDR3 sequence reads: CAIIRAGTGNYGYTF. CDR3 sequence (DNA): TGTGCCATCATAAGAGCCGGGACAGGCAACTATGGCTACACCTTC.

V usage is TRBV30 and J usage is TRBJ2-2; D is uncertain. The CDR3 contains 13 residues. The germline V and J ends were trimmed by 3 bases and 5 bases, with 10 bases remaining between them. The germline CDR1 and CDR2 sequences are GTSNPN and SVGIG (reference sequence). CDR3 in DNA: TGTGCCTGGAGCCTGGGTCCGACCGGGGAGCTGTTTTTT. Translating it yields CAWSLGPTGELFF.

The rearrangement links TRBV4-1 to TRBJ2-7; TRBD2 aligns across 13 bases. Trimming at V came to 1 base and at J to 3 bases, leaving 12 bases not matched to a gene. CDR1 and CDR2 (germline): MGHRA, YSYEKL. This CDR3 contains 19 residues. The CDR3 loop is CASSQVTASGLAGDYEQYF. In DNA, the CDR3 is TGCGCCAGCAGCCAAGTTACTGCCAGCGGACTAGCGGGGGACTACGAGCAGTACTTC.

This clone was seen once. This chain joins TRBV27 and TRBJ2-3; TRBD2 might be the D (6 bases). CDR3 length: 17 residues. The germline V and J ends were trimmed by 10 bases and 1 base, with 24 bases remaining between them. Looked up from germline, CDR1 is MNHEY and CDR2 is SMNVEV (reference sequence). This CDR3 reads CATGNYQVKRGTDTQYF. The CDR3 region has the DNA TGTGCCACCGGGAATTACCAGGTTAAGCGGGGCACAGATACGCAGTATTTT.

The rearrangement uses TRBV5-4 and TRBJ2-1, with TRBD2 as a possible D gene (7 bases). This CDR3 contains 16 residues. The germline gives CDR1 SGHNT, CDR2 YYREEE (reference sequence). The V and J ends lost 4 bases and 7 bases respectively, with 21 bases between them. For the CDR3, the DNA is TGTGCCAGCAGCAAGGAAGGGGGAGGGCCGGAAAATGAGCAGTTCTTC. This translates into CASSKEGGGPENEQFF.

The rearrangement links TRBV29-1 to TRBJ2-1; 11 bases are shared with TRBD2. V lost 8 bases, J lost 4 bases, and 4 bases stayed unmatched. The germline V gene encodes CDR1 SQVTM and CDR2 ANQGSEA. The length of the CDR3 is 13 residues. In DNA, the CDR3 is TGCAGCTTGGGGACTAGCGGTTACAATGAGCAGTTCTTC. Translating it yields CSLGTSGYNEQFF.

The CDR3 here is CASSFTGGASDTQYF. In DNA, the CDR3 is TGTGCCAGCAGCTTTACAGGGGGCGCCTCAGATACGCAGTATTTT. V and J are TRBV5-6 and TRBJ2-3, with 9 bases matching TRBD1. Germline loops: CDR1 SGHDT, CDR2 YYEEEE. After removal of 2 bases from V and 4 bases from J, the junction contained 5 bases not matched to a gene. The CDR3 loop spans 15 amino acids. Together with reference TRBV5-6 and TRBJ2-3, the CDR3 gives the full variable domain: DAGVTQSPTHLIKTRGQQVTLRCSPKSGHDTVSWYQQALGQGPQFIFQYYEEEERQRGNFPDRFSGHQFPNYSSELNVNALLLGDSALYLCASSFTGGASDTQYFGPGTRLTVL.

The chain couples TRBV27 to TRBJ2-1, with D maybe TRBD2 (5 bases). Germline loops: CDR1 MNHEY, CDR2 SMNVEV (reference sequence). This CDR3 is 14 amino acids long. The V end was cut by 0 bases, the J end by 4 bases, with 7 bases between. The CDR3 reads CASSLSGGYNEQFF. The CDR3 DNA reads TGTGCCAGCAGTTTATCCGGCGGGTACAATGAGCAGTTCTTC.

The V call is TRBV10-3, the J call TRBJ2-3, with TRBD2 matching over 12 bases. With V trimmed by 8 bases and J by 0 bases, 0 bases remained unmatched. The V gene's germline CDR1 is ENHRY and CDR2 SYGVKD. The CDR3 has 14 amino acids. The CDR3 nucleotides read TGTGCCATCGGGACTAGCGGGAGCACAGATACGCAGTATTTT. It translates to CAIGTSGSTDTQYF.

CDR3 DNA: TGTGCCAGCAGCGCCCCTGAGGTCTCCTCCTACGAGCAGTACTTC. Translation: CASSAPEVSSYEQYF. The J gene is TRBJ2-7, the V gene TRBV11-2; unclear D gene. The CDR3 is 15 residues long. Germline V lookup: CDR1 SGHAT, CDR2 FQNNGV. Trimming cost V 5 bases and J 0 bases, with 14 bases left between them. The full variable domain, its missing parts supplied by reference TRBV11-2 and TRBJ2-7, is EAGVAQSPRYKIIEKRQSVAFWCNPISGHATLYWYQQILGQGPKLLIQFQNNGVVDDSQLPKDRFSAERLKGVDSTLKIQPAKLEDSAVYLCASSAPEVSSYEQYFGPGTRLTVT.

J is TRBJ1-1 and V is TRBV7-3; D is undetermined. The CDR3 extends over 13 amino acids. Trimming removed 3 bases at V and 4 bases at J, with 9 bases between. Germline loops: CDR1 SGHTA, CDR2 FQGTGA. In DNA form, the CDR3 reads TGTGCCAGCAGCTTCGGCTCGAGCACTGAAGCTTTCTTT. This encodes CASSFGSSTEAFF. Combining the CDR3 with reference TRBV7-3 and TRBJ1-1 gives the whole variable domain GAGVSQTPSNKVTEKGKYVELRCDPISGHTALYWYRQSLGQGPEFLIYFQGTGAADDSGLPNDRFFAVRPEGSVSTLKIQRTERGDSAVYLCASSFGSSTEAFFGQGTRLTVV.